The present TCR beta chain was sequenced within a study of blood T cells in healthy people across ages. The CDR3 is 14 amino acids. CDR1 is MNHEY, CDR2 SMNVEV, per germline (reference sequence). Trimming cost V 3 bases and J 0 bases, with 6 bases left between them. Donor samples were obtained from healthy Caucasian individuals from Russia, aged roughly 6 to 95. At least 6 million PBMCs were isolated per sample. Using a J-beta primer mix together with a sample-barcoded 5' primer, a second PCR was run for about 6 to 11 cycles. TCRdb recomputed calls from the 5' RACE reads with MiXCR, one row per CDR3 protein. Of fewer than 1,000,000 distinct CDR3 sequences in the sample, around two fifths were seen once.

The sequenced sample consisted of blood. V is TRBV27 and J is TRBJ2-4; D gene ambiguous. This TCR was sampled from a man aged 60 to 75 in good health. The CDR3 region is CASSFTQAKNIQYF. The CDR3, as DNA: TGTGCCAGCAGTTTCACACAAGCCAAAAACATTCAGTACTTC.